One sample yielded the 16 T cell receptor beta chains listed below, sequenced in a study of response to subunit inactivated influenza vaccine. TCRdb recomputed calls from the RT-PCR reads with MiXCR, one row per CDR3 protein. This sample has roughly 460,000 distinct CDR3 sequences; 9.5% to 13% occur once, and the top ten carry less than 15%. This sample comprised PBMCs from blood, obtained about 40 days after vaccination. Receptor source: a man aged 50-59 years who received an inactivated influenza vaccine.

This clonotype occurred many times. The chain has TRBV6-1 and TRBJ1-5; TRBD1 agrees at 7 bases. The CDR3 runs to 15 residues. CDR1 MNHNS and CDR2 SASEGT come from the germline V gene. V lost 6 bases, J lost 1 base, and 6 bases stayed unmatched. The CDR3 DNA sequence: TGTGCCAGCAGATTCAGGGGGGAGAGCAATCAGCCCCAGCATTTT. Encoded protein: CASRFRGESNQPQHF.

This clonotype came up a few times. V and J are TRBV6-2 or TRBV6-3 and TRBJ2-4; 7 positions agree with TRBD1. Germline CDR1 is MNHEY and CDR2 is SVGEGT. The CDR3 totals 15 residues. J lost 6 bases, V lost 0 bases, and 5 bases had no gene match. CDR3 region: CASSYSRQGLNIQYF. CDR3 DNA: TGTGCCAGCAGTTACTCGCGACAGGGCTTAAACATTCAGTACTTC.

The chain joins TRBV28 to TRBJ2-1, with 9 positions matching TRBD1. The CDR3 extends over 16 amino acids. J was trimmed by 2 bases and V by 4 bases; bases with no gene match: 6. Per germline, CDR1 MDHEN and CDR2 SYDVKM. DNA of the CDR3: TGTGCCAGCAGTTCGGGACAGGGTATCACCTACAATGAGCAGTTCTTC. This translates into CASSSGQGITYNEQFF.

This clonotype was detected a few times. V is TRBV20-1 and J is TRBJ1-5, with 7 bases fitting TRBD1. The CDR3 length is 12 residues. Germline V gives CDR1 DFQATT, CDR2 SNEGSKA (reference sequence). With V trimmed by 5 bases and J by 3 bases, 1 base remained unmatched. CDR3 sequence: CSAGQVNQPQHF. Here the CDR3 DNA reads TGCAGTGCTGGACAGGTCAATCAGCCCCAGCATTTT.

This clonotype was seen ten or more times. The chain couples TRBV29-1 to TRBJ2-7, with D perhaps matching TRBD1 (5 bases). Germline V gene data show CDR1 as SQVTM and CDR2 as ANQGSEA. The CDR3 runs to 11 residues. V lost 2 bases and J 7 bases, leaving 9 bases between the germline ends. The CDR3 DNA sequence: TGCAGCGTTGAAAAAGGGGTTGAGCAGTACTTC. This sequence encodes CSVEKGVEQYF.

This clonotype has just a few counts. Compared with germline, one end of the junction differs, possibly owing to a read error. V and J are TRBV29-1 and TRBJ2-7, with D possibly being TRBD1 (5 bases). The CDR3 length is 11 residues. Germline V gene lookup returns CDR1 SQVTM and CDR2 ANQGSEA. The CDR3 DNA is TGCAGCGTTGAAGGCCAGGGCCTTCGAAACTTC. Its translation is CSVEGQGLRNF.

This clonotype has ten or more counts. The V and J genes are TRBV20-1 and TRBJ2-1, with 11 bases fitting TRBD2. Trimming took 5 bases from V and 6 from J; bases not matched to a gene: 6. Germline values: CDR1 DFQATT, CDR2 SNEGSKA (reference sequence). CDR3 length: 14 amino acids. CDR3 nucleotides: TGCAGTGCTTTTAGCGGGAGGGCCCGCAATGAGCAGTTCTTC. Encoded protein: CSAFSGRARNEQFF.

The chain has TRBV30 and TRBJ2-7; D remains unclear. The CDR3 covers 11 residues. The germline V and J ends were trimmed by 1 base and 2 bases, with 3 bases remaining between them. The germline CDR1 and CDR2 sequences are GTSNPN and SVGIG (reference sequence). Here the CDR3 DNA reads TGTGCCTGGAGTGGCACCTACGAGCAGTACTTC. It translates to CAWSGTYEQYF.

This clonotype was counted between two and nine times. This rearrangement joins TRBV7-2 to TRBJ2-3; 8 nucleotides agree with TRBD2. J gave up 2 bases and V 5 bases, and 6 bases lay outside the gene matches. Germline CDR1 is SGHTA and CDR2 is FQGNSA. The CDR3 covers 15 residues. The CDR3 DNA is TGTGCCAGCAGCCCGTGGACTAGCCCCACAGATACGCAGTATTTT. Its translation is CASSPWTSPTDTQYF.

The CDR3: CASSRQGPTDTQYF. The CDR3 nucleotides read TGTGCCAGCAGCCGACAGGGGCCTACAGATACGCAGTATTTT. The chain joins TRBV7-8 to TRBJ2-3, with TRBD1 matching over 8 bases. The J segment lost 3 bases and the V segment lost 5 bases, leaving 4 bases of the junction unmatched. The CDR3 runs 14 residues. Germline lookup yields CDR1 SGHVS and CDR2 FQNEAQ.

The rearrangement links TRBV28 to TRBJ2-4; either TRBD1 or TRBD2 may fit D (5 bases each). Germline V gene sequence: CDR1 MDHEN, CDR2 SYDVKM. Deletions cut 2 bases from V and 7 bases from J, with 6 bases between. CDR3 length: 12 residues. The CDR3 sequence: CASSLEGNIQYF. In nucleotides, the CDR3 is TGTGCCAGCAGTTTAGAGGGGAACATTCAGTACTTC.

The chain couples TRBV6-2 or TRBV6-3 to TRBJ2-7, with D tentatively TRBD2 (7 bases). The CDR3 sequence is 15 residues long. Looked up from germline, CDR1 is MNHEY and CDR2 is SVGEGT. V was trimmed by 5 bases and J by 5 bases, leaving 19 bases between them. The CDR3 is CASSPSRGGGHEQYF. Written as DNA, the CDR3 is TGTGCCAGCAGTCCGTCTCGGGGAGGGGGACACGAGCAGTACTTC.

In its sample, this clonotype was seen many times. The J gene is TRBJ1-2, the V gene TRBV10-3; TRBD1 agrees at 9 bases. CDR3 length: 16 amino acids. Trimming removed 2 bases from V and 2 bases from J; junction bases left unmatched: 6. Germline V gene lookup returns CDR1 ENHRY and CDR2 SYGVKD. The CDR3: CAISETGQGRNYGYTF. Written as DNA, the CDR3 is TGTGCCATCAGTGAGACGGGACAGGGTCGGAACTATGGCTACACCTTC.

This clonotype was seen many times. V and J are TRBV5-1 and TRBJ2-1; D may be TRBD1 (6 bases). The CDR3 contains 16 residues. Trimming removed 0 bases from V and 4 bases from J, with 14 bases in between. Germline assignment: CDR1 SGHRS and CDR2 YFSETQ. The CDR3, as DNA: TGCGCCAGCAGCTTGGAGGCAGGGGTTTGGTACAATGAGCAGTTCTTC. This sequence encodes CASSLEAGVWYNEQFF.

V gene TRBV20-1 combines with J gene TRBJ2-3; D unresolved. Trimming pared 6 bases from V and 0 bases from J, leaving 10 bases between. Germline V gene sequence: CDR1 DFQATT, CDR2 SNEGSKA (reference sequence). The CDR3 length is 13 residues. CDR3 sequence (DNA): TGCAGTGCCTTCACCGCTAGCACAGATACGCAGTATTTT. Protein sequence: CSAFTASTDTQYF.

The rearrangement uses TRBV28 and TRBJ1-3, with a weak D call TRBD1 (5 bases). Germline V gene sequence: CDR1 MDHEN, CDR2 SYDVKM. The CDR3 has 15 amino acids. Trimming cost V 1 base and J 6 bases, with 13 bases left between them. This CDR3 reads CASSLSSGWKNTIYF. CDR3 DNA sequence: TGTGCCAGCAGTTTATCATCAGGGTGGAAAAACACCATATATTTT.